This entry is about one TCR beta chain. Its antigen remains unidentified. This entry belongs to a study of T cell responses to AZD1222 COVID-19 vaccine. Broader study findings: Most donors were white British, females outnumbered males, and clonal diversity was possibly underestimated. Unmutated variant regions are reportedly targeted by nearly half of spike-specific TCRs.

Measured with immunoSEQ multiplex PCR; TCRdb has only the in-frame clones, and not every one. Of around 140,000 clones in the sample, over 85% were seen once. The CDR3 is 16 residues long. V gave up 0 bases and J gave up 4 bases; unmatched junction bases: 3. CDR1 is SGHTA and CDR2 is FQGNSA in the germline V gene. This chain uses TRBV7-2 with TRBJ2-3, with 11 bases that match TRBD2. The starting material was peripheral blood, obtained on day 0 of AZD1222 vaccination. This TCR derives from an adult in good health. The CDR3 loop is CASSLAGTSGSDTQYF. CDR3 coding DNA: TGTGCCAGCAGCTTAGCCGGGACTAGCGGTTCAGATACGCAGTATTTT.